Sequencing of this T cell receptor beta chain was carried out in a study of a mutant IDH1 vaccine in newly diagnosed glioma. Looking at the study overall: Treated patients, 62.5% male and around 40% female, averaged approximately 40 years of age.

Measured with immunoSEQ multiplex PCR; TCRdb has only the in-frame clones, and not every one. The profile covers about 88,000 clones, with around 79% appearing a single time and 5.3% taken by the ten largest. The time point was: baseline, week 1 (first vaccination visit). Noted treatment: pre-vaccination baseline after standard-of-care therapy. CDR3 size: 18 residues. With 4 bases clipped from V and 4 bases from J, the junction kept 16 bases outside the gene matches. Germline lookup yields CDR1 SEHNR and CDR2 FQNEAQ (reference sequence). V and J are TRBV7-9 and TRBJ1-5; TRBD1 agrees at 7 bases. The starting material was PBMCs, obtained from a glioma patient treated with radiotherapy, temozolomide or both. The origin of this receptor is a man between 35 and 55 years old with glioma. Some clones in this sample may be carry-over from other donors' samples. The CDR3 region is CASSCRLSRDRLNQPQHF. The CDR3 DNA sequence: TGTGCCAGCAGCTGCCGTCTTTCTCGGGACAGATTAAATCAGCCCCAGCATTTT.